This TCR beta chain was identified in a study of blood T cell repertoires in COVID-19. Study details: PBMCs, B-cell-depleted T cells, or T cells provided the cDNA or gDNA that made up the material.

This CDR3 spans 14 amino acids. Trimming stripped 7 bases from V and 1 base from J, with 13 bases between. From germline, CDR1 is LNHDA and CDR2 SQIVND (reference sequence). Participant ages covered roughly 18 to 89 years across around 22 US areas. Categorization into cohorts depended on clinical history that participants reported. Per the original data handling: Amplification from reference gene primers served as the basis for estimated nucleated cell counts. TCRdb keeps only in-frame clones here, not all; method: immunoSEQ multiplex PCR. The D gene and trimming were derived from the DNA, and the V and J assignments and clone size from that table. Among 200,000 to 300,000 clones listed, 85% to 90% were seen once.

Sequencing was performed on PBMCs or T cells enriched from blood (not recorded which). The rearrangement links TRBV19 to TRBJ1-1, with D hard to call. The receptor was derived from a woman aged 25 to 45 who had recovered from COVID-19. This chain's CDR3 is CASNPLRSNTEAFF. The CDR3 DNA reads as TGTGCCAGTAACCCCCTACGGTCGAACACTGAAGCTTTCTTT.